The rows below give T cell receptor beta chains drawn from one sample of a study of cytomegalovirus exposure and HLA in healthy donors. The repertoire was sequenced with immunoSEQ multiplex PCR; TCRdb's copy has only in-frame clones and lacks some. The profile covers about 190,000 clones, with approximately 78% appearing a single time and under 0.9% taken by the ten largest. Sequencing input: PBMCs. These TCRs come from a woman between 18 and 30 years old in good health and CMV-seronegative. Each CDR3 is given without its conserved first and last residue. A D gene is named only where the DNA matches it firmly. Where a row states a size, it is once, few, many or the class of an expanded clone; other rows omit it.

TRBJ2-3 | NA | TRBV13 | TRBD2 | ASSLQTSGRASADTQY
TRBJ2-7 | NA | TRBV5-6 | TRBD1 | ASSLSLALGTGFLEQY
TRBJ2-7 | NA | TRBV2 | NA | ATSAESYEQY
TRBJ1-6 | NA | TRBV11-2 | NA | ASSLVMLSSYNSPLH
TRBJ1-1 | NA | TRBV27 | NA | ASSSPYRKAF
TRBJ1-1 | few | TRBV27 | NA | ASSAWGQTLPNTEAF
TRBJ1-1 | NA | TRBV7-8 | NA | ASSLEGYRANTEAF
TRBJ1-1 | few | TRBV25-1 | TRBD1 | ASSDRQGQGPNTEAF
TRBJ2-1 | NA | TRBV12-5 | NA | ASAEQGGGMNEQF
TRBJ2-7 | NA | TRBV29-1 | NA | SVEDRRYEQY
TRBJ2-3 | few | TRBV19 | TRBD1 | ASSKGQTSTDTQY
TRBJ1-3 | once | TRBV7-9 | TRBD1 | ASSLGQGLDTIY
TRBJ2-7 | NA | TRBV28 | NA | ASSVIEGQNYEQY
TRBJ2-5 | NA | TRBV5-1 | TRBD2 | ASSQLAGKFQETQY
TRBJ1-4 | NA | TRBV6-6 | TRBD1 | ASRGRGREKLF
TRBJ2-7 | NA | TRBV19 | NA | ASSIGDTYEQY